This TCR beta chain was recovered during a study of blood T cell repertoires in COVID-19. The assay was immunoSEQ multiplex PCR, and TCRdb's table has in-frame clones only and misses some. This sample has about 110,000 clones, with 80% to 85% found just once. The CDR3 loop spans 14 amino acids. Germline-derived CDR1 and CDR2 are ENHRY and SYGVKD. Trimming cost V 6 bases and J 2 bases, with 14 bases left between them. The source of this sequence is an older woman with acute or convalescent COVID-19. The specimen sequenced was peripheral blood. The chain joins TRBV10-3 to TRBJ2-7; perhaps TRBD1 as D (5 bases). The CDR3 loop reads CAIRPSGNAYEQYF. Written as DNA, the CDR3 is TGTGCCATCAGGCCCTCAGGGAACGCCTACGAGCAGTACTTC.